This T cell receptor (beta chain) was obtained from a study of T cells in localized non-small cell lung cancer (dated by TCRdb to 2020 to 2021). About the study as a whole: T cell repertoires of about 230 early-stage NSCLC patients were analyzed, with tumors being compared against uninvolved tumor-adjacent lungs. All 230 or so NSCLC patients in the cohort were treatment-naive and had localized lung tumors that were resected. Of the NSCLC patients, around 140 were male and around 99 were female, and the mean age was approximately 64 years. General findings and caveats noted by the study authors: The highest T cell clonality was observed in uninvolved tumor-adjacent lung, where clonality exceeded that of tumor, suggesting that antigenic responses were more focused in uninvolved tumor-adjacent lung. Because multi-region tumor sequencing was not done, intratumor heterogeneity could not be ruled out. Because of the exploratory design, TCR variables were selected using unadjusted p-values without false-discovery rate correction. Of the top 100 tumor clones, a median of roughly 56 were detected in paired uninvolved adjacent lung; some 28 were also among that lung's top 100. Longer overall survival was associated with higher T cell density in blood, whereas shorter survival was associated with higher clonality in adjacent lung.

At diagnosis, tumor, uninvolved tumor-adjacent lung and peripheral blood were collected and then preserved as a mix of FFPE and fresh-frozen material. This clone was detected only a few times. The clone's antigen remains unknown. No quality values exist for individual bases; no much larger clone is one base distant. CDR1 and CDR2, looked up from the germline V gene, are SGHNT and YENEEA. From the cysteine up to the phenylalanine, the CDR3 has a length of 15 residues. Left in the record is the CDR3 DNA by itself, 45 bases read in frame from the first base. Trimming at the junction amounts to 6 bases on V and 4 bases on J, and the germline ends lie 18 bases apart. TCR beta CDR3 regions were sequenced from DNA using the immunoSEQ Assay. The paper's processing steps were these. T cell density was computed as TCR beta template counts normalized to usable DNA estimated by amplifying housekeeping genes. Richness was estimated with the preseqR package, extrapolating to 400,000 templates for PBMC samples and 120,000 templates for tissue samples. Clonality was defined by subtracting Pielou's evenness from one. Differential abundance testing on productive amino-acid clonotypes, with a minimum total count of 5 and an alpha of 0.1, was used to identify tissue-enriched TCRs. The Jaccard Index and the Morisita Overlap Index were used to measure repertoire overlap between compartments. TCR beta CDR3s were clustered by GLIPH together with public tetramer-defined viral CDR3s, and at least three viral sequences plus V-gene enrichment were required for viral motifs. This is the immuneACCESS table as TCRdb keeps it, with only in-frame sequences that have V and J called. A part of the clones is gone; compared with another copy, unresolved V genes explain less than half, and the rest is unexplained. V and J calls and clone size come straight from that table; D and trimming were deduced from the DNA. This sample holds fewer than 4,000 clones; around 23% were observed only once. Of the sample, approximately 8.6% is held by the ten largest clones.

The sequence derives from a woman between 40 and 69 years old with stage I lung adenocarcinoma. The chain is made from TRBV11-3 and TRBJ1-1; TRBD1 could be the D gene, as 5 bases match. The input for sequencing was lung tumor tissue, taken before any cancer treatment. The CDR3 sequence is CASRSGYYVVTEAFF. The nucleotide sequence is given as TGTGCCAGCAGATCAGGGTATTATGTAGTCACTGAAGCTTTCTTT.